The TCR beta chain under discussion was sequenced for a study of shared clonotypes between healthy human individuals. Study context: Used for every donor were three CD4 naive, three CD4 memory, two CD8 naive and one CD8 memory plate.

With 7 bases clipped from V and 1 base from J, the junction kept 4 bases outside the gene matches. Germline CDR1 reads GTSNPN; CDR2 reads SVGIG (reference sequence). CDR3 length equals 13 residues. Genomic DNA of each subset was evenly split across several immunoSEQ plates. Measured with immunoSEQ multiplex PCR; TCRdb has only the in-frame clones, and not every one. The repertoire has about 2.4 million clones, 90% to 95% of them found once; the top ten carry more than 0.35%. In this sample, this clone turned up a few times. Specimen: naive CD4+ T cells from PBMCs. The subset: CD45RA+ positively selected. This sequence originates from a man between 18 and 35 years old in good health. Some clones in this sample may be carry-over from other donors' samples. The chain recombines TRBV30 with TRBJ1-5; 7 bases are shared with TRBD1. The CDR3 nucleotides are TGTGCCTTCACGGGACAGAGCAATCAGCCCCAGCATTTT. It is translated as CAFTGQSNQPQHF.